The table lists the clone carrying this T cell receptor beta chain with a few counts. Its antigen is not known. Preparation of the TCRbeta library used unique molecular identifiers. TCRdb reprocessed the PCR reads with MiXCR, giving one entry per CDR3 protein. The sample lists roughly 420,000 distinct CDR3 sequences, around 16% occurring once. The data stem from a study of T-cell reconstitution after alpha-beta-depleted transplantation in children. Study-wide results and limits: Certain patients had high TCRbeta diversity at day 60, and it came from recipient T cells and thymic progenitors that survived.

CDR1 is SGHRS and CDR2 is YFSETQ in the germline V gene. This CDR3 comprises 13 residues. The V gene lost 4 bases and the J gene lost 6 bases, with 12 bases spanning the gap. The starting material was PBMCs, mostly from graft donor cells, obtained 360 days after TCRalphabeta/CD19-depleted stem cell transplant. This chain connects TRBV5-1 to TRBJ2-3; no clear D. This sequence was found in a boy younger than two who had a stem cell transplant for Wiskott-Aldrich syndrome, so the T cells may come from the graft donor. The CDR3 DNA follows: TGCGCCAGCAGCCAATCTATCTCTGATACGCAGTATTTT. As protein: CASSQSISDTQYF.